This TCR beta chain was identified in a study of blood T cell repertoires in COVID-19. The overall study: The United States, Italy and Spain were the sources of the acute and convalescent COVID-19 samples.

Per the study methods: Researchers report that nucleated cell counts were estimated from reference gene primer amplification. Profiled with immunoSEQ multiplex PCR; TCRdb holds only in-frame clones, not every one. D and trimming come from the DNA, and the V and J calls and clone size come from that table. Among 200,000 to 250,000 clones listed, approximately 90% were seen once. CDR1 and CDR2 (germline): KGHDR, SFDVKD. J gave up 4 bases and V 8 bases, and 10 bases lay outside the gene matches. The CDR3 covers 14 residues. The study drew participants aged roughly 18 to 95 years from some 24 US areas. The study counted Cohort 3 donors as recovered given two negative PCRs, clearance, or symptom resolution.

Specimen: PBMCs or T cells enriched from blood (not recorded which). The receptor's source is a man in his forties who had recovered from COVID-19. The chain uses TRBV24-1 and TRBJ2-7, with 7 bases that match TRBD1. DNA of the CDR3: TGTGCCACCACGGGACAGCAACAAACATACGAGCAGTACTTC. Protein: CATTGQQQTYEQYF.